This T cell receptor (beta chain) was captured by sequencing in a study of immune evolution from preneoplasia to lung adenocarcinoma (dated by TCRdb to the early 2020s). About the investigation overall: The study profiled immune contexture across lung adenocarcinoma precursors and invasive adenocarcinoma using immune gene expression, TCR sequencing and multiplex immunofluorescence. POLYSOLVER was used to infer class I HLA alleles from exome data, and LOHHLA was used to detect allele-specific HLA loss. Sample size was determined by specimen availability and not by a prior power calculation. The immune data were integrated with whole exome sequencing and methylation data from the same cohort of nodules. Resected precursor lesions (AAH, AIS, MIA) and invasive adenocarcinomas were compared against paired morphologically normal lung tissue. A total of over 50 patients contributed TCR sequencing data. According to the study, 105 samples were used for TCR sequencing. A total of around 58 patients with pulmonary nodules who underwent surgical resection were included in the overall cohort. Study-level results and caveats: Normal lung showed the highest clonality, whereas later-stage lesions appeared to have higher T cell density and diversity but lower clonality. All patients were from Japan and China, so applicability to Western populations was uncertain. The findings rested on association rather than direct causation, and larger cohorts with long-term follow-up and longitudinal biopsies were considered necessary. Normal lung had the highest top T cell clone frequencies, and these frequencies appeared to fall progressively from AAH through AIS, MIA and invasive adenocarcinoma.

Regarding this clone: This clone's antigen is unknown. No base-level quality is on record; no much larger clone is a single base apart.

V was cut back by 6 bases and J by 0 bases, leaving a gap of 11 bases between them. From its cysteine to its phenylalanine, the CDR3 spans 15 amino acids. Only the CDR3 DNA is retained, 45 bases long and in frame from the first base. From a lookup of the germline V gene (reference sequence), CDR1 and CDR2 are MNHEY and SMNVEV. Patients underwent resection in Japan or China between the mid-2010s and the late 2010s. Two lung cancer pathologists independently confirmed the histologic diagnosis of each case on H&E slides. DNA was isolated from FFPE tissue using the AllPrep DNA/RNA FFPE Kit. Using the immunoSEQ hsTCRbeta Kit, TCR beta CDR3 regions were sequenced from DNA. Processing in the source paper ran as follows. The ImmunoSEQ Analyzer was used to analyse the TCR sequencing data. T cell clonality was defined as 1 minus Pielou's evenness, calculated on productive rearrangements. T cell diversity was measured with the inverse Simpson index on productive templates. T cell density was defined as TCR beta template counts normalized to usable DNA, with usable DNA estimated by amplifying and sequencing housekeeping genes. TCR metrics were compared across histologic stages using two-sided Kruskal-Wallis tests. TCRdb mirrors the immuneACCESS table, restricted to in-frame sequences. Some clones are absent from its copies; in checked studies, under half trace to an unresolved V gene, and the reason for the others is unknown. V and J calls and clone size are as listed in that table; D and trimming were resolved from the DNA. This sample comprises about 4,000 clones, 80% of them detected only once. The ten largest account for around 14% of the sample.

The chain links TRBV27 with TRBJ1-4; tentative D gene TRBD1, with 6 bases matching. The receptor's source is a person aged 60-80 years with lung adenocarcinoma. The source material was FFPE adjacent normal lung tissue. The CDR3 reads CASRQGLATNEKLFF. In nucleotides, the sequence is TGTGCCAGCAGACAGGGCCTTGCAACTAATGAAAAACTGTTTTTT.